This T cell receptor beta chain was captured by sequencing in a study of T cell responses to AZD1222 COVID-19 vaccine. CDR3 length: 14 residues. V dropped 4 bases and J dropped 6 bases, with 15 bases sitting between them. Germline assignment: CDR1 SGHDN and CDR2 FVKESK. Comments on this clone: Its antigen is unidentified.

Study-level findings and limits: Baseline testing showed seropositivity in only a handful of AZD1222 recipients. Following two doses of AZD1222, Spike-specific TCR breadth and depth rose.

Some clones are missing from TCRdb's copy, which holds only in-frame ones; the method was immunoSEQ multiplex PCR. The sample contains around 33,000 clones, roughly nine tenths of which appear only once. The clonotype originates from an adult in good health. The sequencing used peripheral blood, collected on day 0 of AZD1222 vaccination. The V gene is TRBV14, the J gene TRBJ1-1, with D perhaps TRBD1 (6 bases). Here the CDR3 reads CASSRKGGLAEAFF. CDR3 nucleotide sequence: TGTGCCAGCAGCCGAAAAGGGGGTCTGGCTGAAGCTTTCTTT.